What follows are 7 T cell receptor beta chains derived from one specimen sequenced in a study of regulatory T cells in long-lasting Graves disease. Researchers made TCR beta libraries by using iRepertoire HTBI primers and running Arm-PCR on CDR3 regions. From the multiplex PCR reads, TCRdb called clonotypes with MiXCR, one entry per CDR3 protein. The sample records about 470,000 distinct CDR3 sequences, around 15% being singletons. Time point reported: newly diagnosed GD, antithyroid drugs for less than 3 months. From PBMCs, RNA was extracted and then used to make the TCR library. Another study also made use of these data, one on T cells in Graves' hyperthyroidism and ophthalmopathy.

This material consisted of peripheral blood mononuclear cells (PBMCs), taken at new diagnosis, from a patient treated with antithyroid drugs. The receptor set was obtained from a man aged 35 to 55 with Graves disease.

This clonotype was detected only a few times. The chain couples TRBV7-8 to TRBJ2-1; D may match TRBD1 or TRBD2 (5 bases each). The CDR3 runs to 14 residues. V was trimmed by 4 bases and J by 5 bases, leaving 12 bases between them. Germline assignment: CDR1 SGHVS and CDR2 FQNEAQ. CDR3 amino acids: CASSYRDPDNEQFF. The CDR3 bases are TGTGCCAGCAGCTATCGGGACCCTGACAATGAGCAGTTCTTC.

This clonotype was seen repeatedly, ten times or more. The chain has TRBV12-3 or TRBV12-4 and TRBJ2-2, with TRBD1 identical over 10 bases. V dropped 3 bases and J dropped 7; count of bases not matched to a gene: 8. This CDR3 has 16 residues. CDR3 loop: CASSLATGGYGGELFF. Here the CDR3 DNA reads TGTGCCAGCAGTTTGGCGACAGGGGGCTATGGCGGGGAGCTGTTTTTT.

This clonotype was recorded many times. The junction does not match germline at one end; this may be a read error. The V gene is TRBV5-1, the J gene TRBJ2-5, with D perhaps given as TRBD1 or TRBD2 (5 bases each). There are 14 residues in the CDR3. Germline-derived CDR1 and CDR2 are SGHRS and YFSETQ. CDR3 amino acids: CASSLAGTQETQYF. In DNA form, the CDR3 reads TGTGCCAGCAGCTTAGCAGGGACGCAAGAGACCCAGTACTTC.

This clonotype has just a few counts. This chain links TRBV6-2 or TRBV6-3 with TRBJ2-1; 13 bases match TRBD2. Germline CDR1 MNHEY, CDR2 SVGEGT. Trimming took 4 bases from V and 6 from J; bases not matched to a gene: 9. The CDR3 runs 17 residues. This CDR3 is CASSSNLLAGGPNEQFF. The CDR3 nucleotides are TGTGCCAGCAGTTCCAACCTACTAGCGGGAGGGCCCAATGAGCAGTTCTTC.

A remark on this clonotype: One base away lies a much larger clone, so this may be a sequencing read error. The J gene is TRBJ2-4, the V gene TRBV24-1; D is ambiguous. The CDR3 extends over 15 amino acids. Trimming took off 5 bases at V and 15 bases at J, with 25 bases between the two ends. Germline CDR1 KGHDR, CDR2 SFDVKD. Here the CDR3 DNA reads TGTGCCACCAGTGCCCCCGTGGGTAGCAACTACGAGCCGTACTTC. It translates to CATSAPVGSNYEPYF.

This clonotype was recorded many times. J is TRBJ2-7 and V is TRBV2, with 10 bases aligning to TRBD2. The CDR3 spans 15 residues. CDR1 SNHLY and CDR2 FYNNEI come from the germline V gene. The trim removed 1 base at V and 2 bases at J, leaving 2 bases unmatched. The DNA of the CDR3 is TGTGCCAGCAGTGAAGAACTAGCGGGAACCTACGAGCAGTACTTC. It translates to CASSEELAGTYEQYF.

This clonotype turned up a few times. V usage is TRBV18 and J usage is TRBJ1-5; D perhaps matches TRBD1 (5 bases). This CDR3 is built from 17 residues. The germline V and J ends were trimmed by 3 bases and 3 bases, with 18 bases remaining between them. The germline V gene has CDR1 KGHSH and CDR2 LQKENI. The CDR3 nucleotides read TGTGCCAGCTCACCCACGGGGACTGCCGATACCAATCAGCCCCAGCATTTT. It is translated as CASSPTGTADTNQPQHF.